This entry features one T cell receptor (beta chain) sequence. Antigen unknown. Germline lookup yields CDR1 SNHLY and CDR2 FYNNEI. V dropped 6 bases and J dropped 8; count of bases not matched to a gene: 8. The CDR3 has 14 residues. The method was immunoSEQ multiplex PCR; TCRdb's version includes in-frame clones alone and lacks a portion of them. The data hold 30,000 or so clones, with roughly 87% observed a single time. This entry comes from a study of T cells in localized non-small cell lung cancer. The study, taken as a whole, reports: Sequencing was restricted to one tumor region; therefore, heterogeneity remains possible. Uninvolved nearby lung showed the greatest T cell clonality, exceeding that found in tumor. In adjacent lung, a median around 57 of the top 100 tumor clones were found. Greater T cell density in blood accompanied longer overall survival.

The sample here was peripheral blood, taken before any cancer treatment. The chain links TRBV2 to TRBJ1-4; 8 bases are shared with TRBD1. The TCR sequence derives from a male donor older than 55 with stage I lung adenocarcinoma. The CDR3 reads CASSPTGVGEKLFF. The CDR3 nucleotides are TGTGCCAGCAGCCCGACAGGGGTCGGGGAAAAACTGTTTTTT.